This record looks at one T cell receptor (beta chain) sequence and its context. The record originates from a study of blood T cell repertoires in COVID-19. Study background: Acute and convalescent COVID-19 samples came from the United States, Italy and Spain. PBMCs, B-cell-depleted T cells, or T cells were the source of the cDNA or gDNA that made up the material.

The CDR3 contains 15 residues. Trimming cost V 5 bases and J 7 bases, with 18 bases left between them. Looked up from germline, CDR1 is LNHDA and CDR2 is SQIVND (reference sequence). Original methodology: Amplification with reference gene primers provided the estimates of nucleated cell counts. Sequencing was performed with immunoSEQ multiplex PCR; in TCRdb, only in-frame clones are kept and a portion is missing. V, J and clone size are those of that table, while D and trimming were read from the DNA. The sample yields over 20,000 clones, approximately 92% seen once. J is TRBJ2-1 and V is TRBV19; D perhaps matches TRBD2 (6 bases). The receptor was isolated from a man in his 70s with active COVID-19. Sequenced input: peripheral blood. The CDR3 DNA follows: TGTGCCAGTAGTTTCCGACTAGGAGGCGTGAATGAGCAGTTCTTC. Translated, it gives CASSFRLGGVNEQFF.